The rows below give T cell receptor beta chains drawn from one sample of a study of OX40 agonist ivuxolimab in advanced cancers. The repertoire was sequenced with immunoSEQ multiplex PCR; TCRdb's copy has only in-frame clones and lacks some. The sample holds around 64,000 clones, approximately 84% seen once. The source material was CD4+ or CD8+ T cells sorted from blood, sampled in a trial of the OX40 agonist ivuxolimab. Every receptor here comes from an adult with an advanced solid tumor such as melanoma, head and neck, liver or kidney cancer. CDR3s include the opening cysteine and the closing phenylalanine or tryptophan. The order of the fields is CDR3 protein, CDR3 DNA, V gene, J gene, clone size, CDR3 length, D gene. The D gene is left open where the match is weak. Clone size, where shown, is once, few, many, or a class for clones that have expanded.

cdr3_aa: CASTPLDRGHEKLFF
cdr3_nt: TGTGCCAGTACCCCTCTCGACAGGGGCCATGAAAAACTGTTTTTT
v_call: TRBV19
j_call: TRBJ1-4
clone_size: once
cdr3_length: 15
d_call: TRBD1

cdr3_aa: CASSLGLAGAKDEQFF
cdr3_nt: TGTGCCAGCAGCCTGGGACTAGCGGGAGCCAAGGATGAGCAGTTCTTC
v_call: TRBV11-3
j_call: TRBJ2-1
clone_size: -
cdr3_length: 16
d_call: TRBD2

cdr3_aa: CASTMWGRNNQPQHF
cdr3_nt: TGTGCCAGTACCATGTGGGGACGGAACAATCAGCCCCAGCATTTT
v_call: TRBV19
j_call: TRBJ1-5
clone_size: -
cdr3_length: 15
d_call: -

cdr3_aa: CAIPGYGGGYTF
cdr3_nt: TGTGCCATCCCAGGGTACGGAGGTGGCTACACCTTC
v_call: TRBV11-3
j_call: TRBJ1-2
clone_size: -
cdr3_length: 12
d_call: -

cdr3_aa: CASSLGGPDTGELFF
cdr3_nt: TGCGCCAGCAGCTTGGGGGGGCCGGACACCGGGGAGCTGTTTTTT
v_call: TRBV5-1
j_call: TRBJ2-2
clone_size: -
cdr3_length: 15
d_call: -

cdr3_aa: CAWIAGRGNKNTEAFF
cdr3_nt: TGTGCCTGGATAGCCGGCAGGGGGAACAAGAACACTGAAGCTTTCTTT
v_call: TRBV30
j_call: TRBJ1-1
clone_size: -
cdr3_length: 16
d_call: TRBD1

cdr3_aa: CASRGEYEQFF
cdr3_nt: TGTGCCAGTAGAGGTGAATATGAGCAGTTCTTC
v_call: TRBV19
j_call: TRBJ2-1
clone_size: -
cdr3_length: 11
d_call: -

cdr3_aa: CASSQGTGVNYGYTF
cdr3_nt: TGCGCCAGCAGCCAAGGGACAGGTGTTAACTATGGCTACACCTTC
v_call: TRBV4-3
j_call: TRBJ1-2
clone_size: few
cdr3_length: 15
d_call: TRBD1

cdr3_aa: CASGDRDVGYTF
cdr3_nt: TGTGCCAGCGGAGACAGGGATGTTGGCTACACCTTC
v_call: TRBV6-1
j_call: TRBJ1-2
clone_size: -
cdr3_length: 12
d_call: TRBD1

cdr3_aa: CASSIGQGARSQHF
cdr3_nt: TGTGCCAGTAGTATAGGTCAGGGTGCCAGGTCCCAGCATTTT
v_call: TRBV19
j_call: TRBJ1-5
clone_size: few
cdr3_length: 14
d_call: -

cdr3_aa: CASSSQPTPNTEAFF
cdr3_nt: TGTGCCAGCAGCTCCCAACCAACACCGAACACTGAAGCTTTCTTT
v_call: TRBV6-5
j_call: TRBJ1-1
clone_size: -
cdr3_length: 15
d_call: -

cdr3_aa: CASSPPGGDNQPQHF
cdr3_nt: TGTGCCAGCTCACCACCCGGGGGCGACAATCAGCCCCAGCATTTT
v_call: TRBV18
j_call: TRBJ1-5
clone_size: few
cdr3_length: 15
d_call: -

cdr3_aa: CASSENYNTEAFF
cdr3_nt: TGTGCCAGCAGCGAAAATTATAACACTGAAGCTTTCTTT
v_call: TRBV11-2
j_call: TRBJ1-1
clone_size: -
cdr3_length: 13
d_call: -

cdr3_aa: CAISLQGATTPLHF
cdr3_nt: TGTGCCATCAGTTTACAGGGGGCGACCACACCCCTCCACTTT
v_call: TRBV10-3
j_call: TRBJ1-6
clone_size: -
cdr3_length: 14
d_call: TRBD1

cdr3_aa: CSAPLAIEQFF
cdr3_nt: TGCAGTGCCCCACTAGCAATTGAGCAGTTCTTC
v_call: TRBV20-1
j_call: TRBJ2-1
clone_size: -
cdr3_length: 11
d_call: -

cdr3_aa: CASTIDRGPREQYF
cdr3_nt: TGTGCCAGCACCATCGACAGGGGGCCACGCGAGCAGTACTTC
v_call: TRBV7-2
j_call: TRBJ2-7
clone_size: -
cdr3_length: 14
d_call: TRBD1

cdr3_aa: CAWSLSGQSSTEAFF
cdr3_nt: TGTGCCTGGAGCCTCTCGGGCCAGAGCAGCACTGAAGCTTTCTTT
v_call: TRBV30
j_call: TRBJ1-1
clone_size: -
cdr3_length: 15
d_call: -

cdr3_aa: CASSIDLFTDRGVSEAFF
cdr3_nt: TGTGCCAGTAGTATAGATCTCTTCACGGACAGGGGAGTATCTGAAGCTTTCTTT
v_call: TRBV19
j_call: TRBJ1-1
clone_size: -
cdr3_length: 18
d_call: TRBD1

cdr3_aa: CASSLASSGEQYF
cdr3_nt: TGTGCCAGCAGCCTAGCTTCTTCAGGAGAGCAGTACTTC
v_call: TRBV11-2
j_call: TRBJ2-7
clone_size: -
cdr3_length: 13
d_call: -

cdr3_aa: CASSSAELDTQYF
cdr3_nt: TGTGCCAGCAGCTCCGCCGAGTTAGATACGCAGTATTTT
v_call: TRBV5-4
j_call: TRBJ2-3
clone_size: -
cdr3_length: 13
d_call: -

cdr3_aa: CATGTGVYGYTF
cdr3_nt: TGTGCCACCGGGACAGGGGTTTATGGCTACACCTTC
v_call: TRBV27
j_call: TRBJ1-2
clone_size: few
cdr3_length: 12
d_call: TRBD1

cdr3_aa: CASSLEGPEWFF
cdr3_nt: TGCGCCAGCAGCTTGGAAGGCCCCGAGTGGTTCTTC
v_call: TRBV5-1
j_call: TRBJ2-1
clone_size: -
cdr3_length: 12
d_call: -

cdr3_aa: CAWMGVAGYEQYF
cdr3_nt: TGTGCCTGGATGGGCGTAGCGGGCTACGAGCAGTACTTC
v_call: TRBV30
j_call: TRBJ2-7
clone_size: -
cdr3_length: 13
d_call: TRBD2

cdr3_aa: CASTDGRTGSYEQYF
cdr3_nt: TGCGCCAGCACCGATGGTAGGACAGGGTCCTACGAGCAGTACTTC
v_call: TRBV5-1
j_call: TRBJ2-7
clone_size: once
cdr3_length: 15
d_call: TRBD1

cdr3_aa: CASRPTGVGNTIYF
cdr3_nt: TGTGCCAGCAGACCGACAGGGGTTGGAAACACCATATATTTT
v_call: TRBV6-5
j_call: TRBJ1-3
clone_size: -
cdr3_length: 14
d_call: TRBD1

cdr3_aa: CASSSPYEQFF
cdr3_nt: TGTGCCAGTAGTTCACCATATGAGCAGTTCTTC
v_call: TRBV19
j_call: TRBJ2-1
clone_size: -
cdr3_length: 11
d_call: -

cdr3_aa: CASSRTSGGAGELFF
cdr3_nt: TGTGCCAGCAGTAGGACTAGCGGGGGGGCCGGGGAGCTGTTTTTT
v_call: TRBV6-5
j_call: TRBJ2-2
clone_size: -
cdr3_length: 15
d_call: TRBD2

cdr3_aa: CAIRGGGANTGELFF
cdr3_nt: TGTGCCATCAGAGGCGGGGGGGCAAACACCGGGGAGCTGTTTTTT
v_call: TRBV10-3
j_call: TRBJ2-2
clone_size: -
cdr3_length: 15
d_call: TRBD2

cdr3_aa: CASSALKGPNEQFF
cdr3_nt: TGTGCCAGCAGTGCGTTGAAGGGGCCCAATGAGCAGTTCTTC
v_call: TRBV25-1
j_call: TRBJ2-1
clone_size: once
cdr3_length: 14
d_call: -

cdr3_aa: CASSVASATDTQYF
cdr3_nt: TGTGCCAGCAGCGTCGCTAGCGCCACAGATACGCAGTATTTT
v_call: TRBV9
j_call: TRBJ2-3
clone_size: -
cdr3_length: 14
d_call: -

cdr3_aa: CASSETPHGGGYNEQFF
cdr3_nt: TGTGCCAGCAGTGAAACCCCGCACGGGGGGGGCTACAATGAGCAGTTCTTC
v_call: TRBV6-1
j_call: TRBJ2-1
clone_size: -
cdr3_length: 17
d_call: TRBD2

cdr3_aa: CASSLSPVREAFF
cdr3_nt: TGTGCCAGCAGCTTATCTCCGGTCCGAGAAGCTTTCTTT
v_call: TRBV7-9
j_call: TRBJ1-1
clone_size: -
cdr3_length: 13
d_call: -

cdr3_aa: CASRGQYNEQFF
cdr3_nt: TGTGCCAGCAGGGGCCAATACAATGAGCAGTTCTTC
v_call: TRBV6-1
j_call: TRBJ2-1
clone_size: once
cdr3_length: 12
d_call: -

cdr3_aa: CASSSSGRNTQYF
cdr3_nt: TGCGCCAGCAGCTCCTCAGGGAGGAATACGCAGTATTTT
v_call: TRBV5-1
j_call: TRBJ2-3
clone_size: -
cdr3_length: 13
d_call: -

cdr3_aa: CASSPLVGSYEQYF
cdr3_nt: TGTGCCAGCAGCCCACTGGTGGGTTCCTACGAGCAGTACTTC
v_call: TRBV7-8
j_call: TRBJ2-7
clone_size: -
cdr3_length: 14
d_call: -

cdr3_aa: CASSLAQIGAFF
cdr3_nt: TGTGCCAGCAGCTTAGCGCAAATCGGTGCTTTCTTT
v_call: TRBV7-9
j_call: TRBJ1-1
clone_size: -
cdr3_length: 12
d_call: -

cdr3_aa: CAWSSPPGLAGVYEQYF
cdr3_nt: TGTGCCTGGAGTTCACCCCCGGGACTAGCGGGAGTATACGAGCAGTACTTC
v_call: TRBV30
j_call: TRBJ2-7
clone_size: -
cdr3_length: 17
d_call: TRBD2

cdr3_aa: CSAFGSQPVEAFF
cdr3_nt: TGCAGCGCCTTTGGGTCGCAGCCGGTTGAAGCTTTCTTT
v_call: TRBV29-1
j_call: TRBJ1-1
clone_size: -
cdr3_length: 13
d_call: -

cdr3_aa: CASSRSSPSAEQYF
cdr3_nt: TGCGCCAGCAGCCGAAGTTCACCGTCTGCCGAGCAGTACTTC
v_call: TRBV4-3
j_call: TRBJ2-7
clone_size: -
cdr3_length: 14
d_call: -

cdr3_aa: CASSLGNEQFF
cdr3_nt: TGTGCCAGCAGCTTAGGAAATGAGCAGTTCTTC
v_call: TRBV11-3
j_call: TRBJ2-1
clone_size: -
cdr3_length: 11
d_call: -

cdr3_aa: CAISEPGRSYGYTF
cdr3_nt: TGTGCCATCAGTGAGCCAGGCCGCTCCTATGGCTACACCTTC
v_call: TRBV10-3
j_call: TRBJ1-2
clone_size: -
cdr3_length: 14
d_call: -

cdr3_aa: CASSPDRWNTEAFF
cdr3_nt: TGTGCCAGCAGCCCGGACAGGTGGAACACTGAAGCTTTCTTT
v_call: TRBV7-9
j_call: TRBJ1-1
clone_size: -
cdr3_length: 14
d_call: TRBD1

cdr3_aa: CASRGTGNTGELFF
cdr3_nt: TGTGCCAGCAGGGGGACAGGGAACACCGGGGAGCTGTTTTTT
v_call: TRBV2
j_call: TRBJ2-2
clone_size: -
cdr3_length: 14
d_call: TRBD1

cdr3_aa: CASSERQSPLHF
cdr3_nt: TGTGCCAGCAGTGAAAGGCAGTCACCCCTCCACTTT
v_call: TRBV6-1
j_call: TRBJ1-6
clone_size: -
cdr3_length: 12
d_call: -

cdr3_aa: CASREGPRGYQPQHF
cdr3_nt: TGTGCCAGCAGGGAGGGACCGAGGGGATATCAGCCCCAGCATTTT
v_call: TRBV2
j_call: TRBJ1-5
clone_size: -
cdr3_length: 15
d_call: -

cdr3_aa: CASSYSGGSLYNEQFF
cdr3_nt: TGTGCCAGCAGTTACTCGGGGGGGTCCCTCTACAATGAGCAGTTCTTC
v_call: TRBV6-6
j_call: TRBJ2-1
clone_size: -
cdr3_length: 16
d_call: TRBD2

cdr3_aa: CSAPGQGQQFF
cdr3_nt: TGCAGTGCCCCGGGGCAGGGGCAGCAGTTCTTC
v_call: TRBV20-1
j_call: TRBJ2-1
clone_size: -
cdr3_length: 11
d_call: -

cdr3_aa: CASGPGGSGANVLTF
cdr3_nt: TGTGCTAGTGGTCCCGGTGGGTCTGGGGCCAACGTCCTGACTTTC
v_call: TRBV12-5
j_call: TRBJ2-6
clone_size: -
cdr3_length: 15
d_call: -

cdr3_aa: CASSLGGGAYTEAFF
cdr3_nt: TGTGCCAGCAGTCTGGGGGGTGGAGCCTACACTGAAGCTTTCTTT
v_call: TRBV25-1
j_call: TRBJ1-1
clone_size: few
cdr3_length: 15
d_call: -

cdr3_aa: CAWGSELDDSPLHF
cdr3_nt: TGTGCCTGGGGTAGCGAGCTAGACGATTCACCCCTCCACTTT
v_call: TRBV30
j_call: TRBJ1-6
clone_size: -
cdr3_length: 14
d_call: -

cdr3_aa: CASSLRTAYEQYF
cdr3_nt: TGTGCCAGCAGCTTACGGACAGCCTACGAGCAGTACTTC
v_call: TRBV11-2
j_call: TRBJ2-7
clone_size: -
cdr3_length: 13
d_call: -

cdr3_aa: CASARDPNTEAFF
cdr3_nt: TGTGCCAGCGCAAGGGACCCCAACACTGAAGCTTTCTTT
v_call: TRBV18
j_call: TRBJ1-1
clone_size: -
cdr3_length: 13
d_call: -

cdr3_aa: CASSTTGVGTGELFF
cdr3_nt: TGTGCCAGTAGTACCACAGGGGTAGGCACCGGGGAGCTGTTTTTT
v_call: TRBV19
j_call: TRBJ2-2
clone_size: -
cdr3_length: 15
d_call: TRBD1

cdr3_aa: CASSQLWTEQNTEAFF
cdr3_nt: TGCGCCAGCAGCCAACTATGGACAGAACAGAACACTGAAGCTTTCTTT
v_call: TRBV4-1
j_call: TRBJ1-1
clone_size: -
cdr3_length: 16
d_call: -